A selection of T cell receptor beta chains follows, all from one sample in a study of tumor and adjacent non-tumor tissue in lung cancer. Using its own MiXCR run on the multiplex PCR reads, TCRdb lists one record per CDR3 protein. There are more than 60,000 distinct CDR3 sequences in the sample; around four fifths occur only once, and more than 10% lies in the top ten. The sample comprised lung tumor tissue. The receptors here all came from a woman in her 50s with non-small cell lung cancer. The CDR3 runs from the conserved cysteine through the conserved F or W. The order of the fields is V gene, D gene, clone size, CDR3 length, J gene, CDR3 protein, CDR3 DNA. D genes are given only for firm matches. Rows may omit the clone size; those that give it use once, few, many or a size class.

TRBV6-5	NA	NA	14	TRBJ2-5	CASSRERCQETQYF	TGTGCCAGTAGTCGTGAGCGGTGTCAAGAGACCCAGTACTTC
TRBV10-3	NA	NA	17	TRBJ2-1	CAISESGRGRDYKEQLF	TGTGCCATCAGTGAGTCGGGCAGGGGCCGGGATTACAAAGAGCAGCTCTTC
TRBV29-1	NA	NA	12	TRBJ2-1	CSFNERSGQAFF	TGCAGCTTTAACGAGAGGAGTGGTCAAGCGTTCTTC
TRBV20-1	NA	NA	14	TRBJ1-2	CSTQEGQANYGYTF	TGCAGTACGCAGGAGGGACAAGCTAACTATGGCTACACCTTC
TRBV12-3/TRBV12-4	NA	once	13	TRBJ2-5	CVNCLRAGETQYF	TGTGTCAACTGTTTAAGAGCCGGAGAGACCCAGTACTTC
TRBV12-3/TRBV12-4	NA	NA	14	TRBJ2-5	CAISFPEGKETQYF	TGTGCCATCAGTTTCCCAGAGGGGAAGGAGACCCAGTACTTC
TRBV29-1	TRBD2	once	13	TRBJ2-7	CSAGGSEHYELYF	TGCAGCGCCGGGGGGTCCGAACACTACGAGCTGTACTTC
TRBV6-6	NA	NA	14	TRBJ1-2	CASSPGTTNDDYTF	TGTGCCAGCAGTCCTGGGACAACAAACGATGACTACACCTTC
TRBV29-1	NA	medium-sized	16	TRBJ2-1	CSVEGEEGGSYNEQFF	TGCAGCGTTGAAGGTGAGGAAGGGGGGAGCTACAATGAGCAGTTCTTC
TRBV18	NA	once	14	TRBJ2-3	CASSQAGNTDTQYF	TGTGCCAGCTCACAGGCGGGGAACACAGATACGCAGTATTTT
TRBV6-5	NA	once	15	TRBJ2-2	CASTLQYNPPGELFF	TGTGCCAGCACCCTTCAATATAACCCCCCGGGGGAGCTGTTTTTT
TRBV6-2/TRBV6-3	TRBD1	NA	15	TRBJ2-7	CASQLPEQGANEQYF	TGTGCCAGCCAACTACCGGAACAGGGGGCCAACGAGCAGTACTTC
TRBV10-3	TRBD1	many	13	TRBJ1-3	CASSTGNGNTIYF	TGTGCCAGCTCGACAGGGAACGGAAACACCATATATTTT
TRBV20-1	TRBD2	NA	15	TRBJ2-5	CSASPGVRGGDTQYF	TGCAGTGCTAGTCCCGGAGTAAGGGGAGGGGATACCCAGTACTTC
TRBV20-1	NA	NA	12	TRBJ2-1	CSATSSWDEQFF	TGCAGTGCTACAAGTAGCTGGGATGAGCAGTTCTTC
TRBV30	NA	NA	14	TRBJ1-1	CAWSVIGVNAEAFF	TGTGCCTGGAGTGTAATAGGGGTTAACGCTGAAGCTTTCTTT
TRBV28	NA	NA	15	TRBJ2-7	CASSPLILIPYEQYF	TGTGCCAGCAGTCCACTCATTTTGATCCCCTACGAGCAGTATTTC
TRBV28	TRBD2	many	15	TRBJ2-5	CASSLSGLGEETQYF	TGTGCCAGCAGTTTATCGGGACTAGGAGAGGAGACCCAGTACTTC
TRBV12-5	TRBD2	NA	15	TRBJ2-1	CAIGLTLAVGNEQFF	TGTGCTATTGGTTTGACGCTAGCGGTAGGTAATGAGCAGTTCTTC
TRBV12-3/TRBV12-4	TRBD1	NA	16	TRBJ2-3	CASSLRTGVRADTQYF	TGTGCCAGCAGCCTGAGGACAGGGGTGAGGGCAGATACGCAGTATTTT
TRBV11-3	NA	NA	12	TRBJ2-1	CASSLEYNEQFF	TGTGCCAGCAGCTTAGAGTACAATGAGCAGTTCTTC
TRBV29-1	TRBD1	NA	13	TRBJ2-5	CSNWQGAWETQYF	TGCAGTAACTGGCAGGGGGCGTGGGAGACTCAGTACTTC
TRBV12-3/TRBV12-4	NA	NA	12	TRBJ2-7	CASSIPSGEQHF	TGTGCCAGCAGCATACCCAGTGGCGAGCAGCACTTC
TRBV5-1	NA	NA	15	TRBJ2-3	CASSRGHILTDTQYF	TGCGCCAGCAGCCGCGGACATATACTCACAGATACGCAGTATTTT
TRBV11-1	NA	NA	16	TRBJ1-1	CASCLFGWGMNTEAFF	TGTGCCAGTTGCTTATTCGGATGGGGGATGAACACTGAAGCTTTCTTT
TRBV6-5	NA	NA	16	TRBJ1-2	CARFGSVWGAAHGYTF	TGTGCCAGATTCGGTTCGGTTTGGGGGGCGGCCCATGGCTACACCTTC
TRBV6-1	NA	NA	14	TRBJ2-5	CASHQGRGQETQYF	TGTGCCAGCCACCAGGGGCGGGGTCAGGAGACCCAGTACTTC
TRBV7-8	TRBD2	NA	16	TRBJ2-3	CASSLESSGSTDTQYF	TGTGCCAGCAGCTTAGAATCTAGCGGGAGTACAGATACGCAGTATTTT
TRBV20-1	NA	many	14	TRBJ2-2	CSAPVGRGTGELFF	TGCAGTGCTCCAGTTGGAAGGGGCACCGGGGAGCTGTTTTTT
TRBV6-1	NA	NA	13	TRBJ2-3	CASSLGSTDTQYF	TGTGCCAGTTCGCTGGGCAGCACAGATACGCAGTATTTT
TRBV6-1	TRBD2	NA	13	TRBJ2-7	CASSTGGGYEQYF	TGTGCCAGCAGTACCGGGGGGGGATACGAACAGTACTTC
TRBV10-3	NA	NA	13	TRBJ1-1	CVISDLLGSEAVF	TGTGTCATCAGTGATCTCCTGGGCAGTGAAGCTGTCTTT
TRBV11-3	NA	once	13	TRBJ2-7	CASSLKRSYEQYF	TGTGCCAGCAGCTTGAAGAGGAGCTACGAGCAATACTTC
TRBV11-1	NA	large	15	TRBJ2-1	CASSPTPSTGDEQFF	TGTGCCAGCAGCCCGACTCCTTCGACGGGCGATGAGCAGTTCTTC
TRBV11-1	NA	NA	13	TRBJ2-7	CDSSLAIVPEQYF	TGTGATAGCAGCTTAGCAATTGTGCCCGAGCAGTACTTC
TRBV5-1	NA	few	14	TRBJ2-7	CAGSLTGRLGEQYF	TGCGCCGGCAGCTTGACGGGAAGGTTGGGCGAGCAGTACTTC
TRBV6-1	NA	NA	15	TRBJ2-6	CAGGWGPSGANVLIF	TGTGCCGGCGGCTGGGGACCTAGTGGGGCCAACGTCCTGATTTTC
TRBV11-2	NA	few	15	TRBJ1-5	CASSLDGLSNQPQHF	TGTGCCAGTAGCCTTGATGGATTGAGCAATCAACCCCAACATTTT
TRBV5-6	NA	NA	15	TRBJ2-7	CASSLWRQFTYKQYF	TGTGCCAGCAGCTTGTGGAGACAGTTTACCTACAAGCAGTACTTC
TRBV11-3	TRBD1	NA	15	TRBJ2-2	CVSSFYGTGYGELFF	TGTGTCAGCAGCTTTTACGGGACAGGGTACGGGGAGCTGTTTTTT
TRBV6-2/TRBV6-3	NA	NA	10	TRBJ2-4	CASSINIQYF	TGTGCCAGCAGCATAAACATTCAGTACTTC
TRBV6-5	TRBD1	NA	14	TRBJ2-7	CASSFWTGDYEQYF	TGTGCCAGTAGCTTTTGGACAGGAGACTACGAGCAGTACTTC
TRBV11-3	NA	NA	12	TRBJ1-2	CATKADRYGYTF	TGTGCAACCAAGGCGGATCGCTATGGCTACACCTTC
TRBV12-3/TRBV12-4	NA	NA	13	TRBJ2-1	CASSFNVGDEEFF	TGTGCCAGCAGTTTTAATGTGGGCGATGAGGAGTTCTTC
TRBV4-1	NA	medium-sized	14	TRBJ1-2	CASSSRYGGLGYTF	TGCGCCAGCAGCTCAAGATATGGGGGGCTTGGCTACACCTTC
TRBV12-3/TRBV12-4	NA	NA	13	TRBJ1-1	CASRREGNTEAFF	TGTGCAAGCAGAAGGGAGGGGAACACTGAAGCTTTCTTT
TRBV5-5	NA	NA	15	TRBJ1-5	CASSGGGYCNQSQHF	TGTGCCAGCAGCGGCGGGGGCTATTGCAATCAGTCCCAGCATTTT
TRBV28	TRBD1	once	15	TRBJ2-7	CVSRFDRVGLSEQYF	TGTGTCAGCAGATTCGACAGGGTAGGGTTGAGCGAGCAGTACTTC
TRBV5-6	NA	NA	14	TRBJ2-7	CASSFLGLSYEQYF	TGTGCCAGTAGCTTTTTGGGACTCTCCTACGAACAGTACTTC
TRBV9	NA	many	13	TRBJ2-7	CASSVGESYEQYF	TGTGCCAGCAGCGTAGGTGAGTCCTACGAGCAGTACTTC
TRBV6-6	NA	NA	13	TRBJ2-1	CAINSPETGEQFF	TGTGCCATCAATTCCCCCGAGACCGGTGAGCAGTTCTTC
TRBV11-1	TRBD2	few	14	TRBJ2-1	CASSSGLAGELQFF	TGTGCCAGCAGTTCAGGTCTAGCGGGAGAGTTGCAGTTCTTC
TRBV20-1	NA	NA	16	TRBJ2-2	CSGRGETRGRTGELFF	TGCAGTGGTAGAGGGGAGACAAGGGGACGCACCGGGGAGCTGTTTTTT
TRBV12-3/TRBV12-4	NA	NA	14	TRBJ1-5	CASSLNKGSQPQHF	TGTGCCAGTAGTTTAAACAAGGGAAGTCAGCCCCAGCATTTT
TRBV4-1	NA	many	16	TRBJ1-2	CASSQQTAGHIYGYTF	TGCGCCAGCAGCCAACAGACCGCGGGGCACATCTATGGCTACACCTTC
TRBV11-2	NA	NA	15	TRBJ1-5	CASSFVGLSNQTQHF	TGTGCCAGCAGCTTTGTTGGATTGAGCAATCAGACCCAACATTTT
TRBV6-5	NA	once	17	TRBJ1-4	CASSHLNLGGSNEKLFF	TGTGCGAGCAGCCACCTTAATCTTGGGGGCTCTAATGAAAAACTGTTTTTT